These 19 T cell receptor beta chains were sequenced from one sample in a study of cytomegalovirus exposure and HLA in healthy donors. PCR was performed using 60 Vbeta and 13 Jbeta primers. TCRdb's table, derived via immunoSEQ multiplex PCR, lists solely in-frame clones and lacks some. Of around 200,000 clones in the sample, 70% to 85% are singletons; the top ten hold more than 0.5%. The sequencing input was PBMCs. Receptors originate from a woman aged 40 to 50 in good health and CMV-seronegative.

CDR3 coding DNA: TGTGCCAGCAGTCGGGTGGATTCCAATTCACCCCTCCACTTT. Its protein is CASSRVDSNSPLHF. This chain uses TRBV6-6 with TRBJ1-6; D is undetermined. There are 14 residues in the CDR3. Germline CDR1 reads MNHNY; CDR2 reads SVGAGI (reference sequence). The V gene lost 5 bases and the J gene lost 7 bases, with 12 bases spanning the gap.

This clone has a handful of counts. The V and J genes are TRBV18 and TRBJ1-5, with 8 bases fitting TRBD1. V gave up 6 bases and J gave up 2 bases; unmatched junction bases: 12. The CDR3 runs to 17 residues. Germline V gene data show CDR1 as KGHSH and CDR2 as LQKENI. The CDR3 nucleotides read TGTGCCAGCTCGCTATCTCCACAGGGGGTCCGCAATCAGCCCCAGCATTTT. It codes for CASSLSPQGVRNQPQHF.

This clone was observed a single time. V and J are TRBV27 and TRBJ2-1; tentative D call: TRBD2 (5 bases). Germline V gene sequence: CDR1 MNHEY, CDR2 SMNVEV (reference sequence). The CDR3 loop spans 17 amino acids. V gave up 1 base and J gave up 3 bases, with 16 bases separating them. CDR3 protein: CASSLFNQRHNYNEQFF. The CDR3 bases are TGTGCCAGCAGTTTATTCAACCAGCGGCATAACTACAATGAGCAGTTCTTC.

The CDR3: CASREYGSGANVLTF. CDR3 bases: TGTGCCAGCAGGGAGTACGGGTCTGGGGCCAACGTCCTGACTTTC. The V gene is TRBV11-3, the J gene TRBJ2-6; D not resolved. Trimming removed 6 bases at V and 1 base at J, with 10 bases between. The CDR3 is made up of 15 amino acids. Germline CDR1 and CDR2: SGHNT and YENEEA.

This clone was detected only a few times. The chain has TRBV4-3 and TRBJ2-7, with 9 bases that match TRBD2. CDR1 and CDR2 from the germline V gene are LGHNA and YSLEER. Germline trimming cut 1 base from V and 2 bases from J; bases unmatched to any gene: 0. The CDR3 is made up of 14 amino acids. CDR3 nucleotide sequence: TGCGCCAGCAGCCAAGCTAGCGGGGCCTACGAGCAGTACTTC. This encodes CASSQASGAYEQYF.

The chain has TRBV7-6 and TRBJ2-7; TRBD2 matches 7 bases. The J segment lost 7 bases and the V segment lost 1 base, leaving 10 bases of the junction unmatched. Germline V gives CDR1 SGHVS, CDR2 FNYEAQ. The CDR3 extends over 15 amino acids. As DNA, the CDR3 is TGTGCCAGCAGCTTAGGTGGGGGGGACCTGGGAGAGCAGTACTTC. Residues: CASSLGGGDLGEQYF.

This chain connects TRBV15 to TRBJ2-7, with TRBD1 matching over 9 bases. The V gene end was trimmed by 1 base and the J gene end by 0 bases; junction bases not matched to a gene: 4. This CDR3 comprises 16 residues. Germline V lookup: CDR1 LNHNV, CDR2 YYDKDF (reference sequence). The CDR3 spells CATSRAQTGGSYEQYF. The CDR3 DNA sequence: TGTGCCACCAGCAGAGCTCAGACAGGGGGCTCCTACGAGCAGTACTTC.

The CDR3 reads CASPPTSDRVTEAFF. Written as DNA, the CDR3 is TGTGCCAGCCCTCCAACCTCGGACAGGGTCACTGAAGCTTTCTTT. The chain has TRBV19 and TRBJ1-1, with 8 bases aligning to TRBD1. The CDR3 has 15 amino acids. The germline gives CDR1 LNHDA, CDR2 SQIVND (reference sequence). With V trimmed by 9 bases and J by 4 bases, 13 bases remained unmatched.

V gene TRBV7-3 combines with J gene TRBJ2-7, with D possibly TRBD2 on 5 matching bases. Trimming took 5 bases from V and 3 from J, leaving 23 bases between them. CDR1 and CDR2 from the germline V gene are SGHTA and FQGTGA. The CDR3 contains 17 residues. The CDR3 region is CASSPPPPTMMNYEQYF. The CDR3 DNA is TGTGCCAGCAGCCCCCCGCCCCCGACTATGATGAACTACGAGCAGTACTTC.

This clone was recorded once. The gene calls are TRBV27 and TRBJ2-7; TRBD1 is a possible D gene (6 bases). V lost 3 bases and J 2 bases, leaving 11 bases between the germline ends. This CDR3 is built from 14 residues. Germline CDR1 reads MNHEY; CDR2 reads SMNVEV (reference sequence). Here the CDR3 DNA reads TGTGCCAGCAGTTTCAGGGGTCAGACCTACGAGCAGTACTTC. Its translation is CASSFRGQTYEQYF.

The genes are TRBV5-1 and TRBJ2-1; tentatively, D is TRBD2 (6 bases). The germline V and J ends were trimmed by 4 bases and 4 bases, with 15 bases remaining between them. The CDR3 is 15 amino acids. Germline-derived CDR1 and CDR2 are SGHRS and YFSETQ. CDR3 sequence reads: CASSPIGSGYNEQFF. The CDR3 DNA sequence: TGCGCCAGCAGCCCCATAGGGAGCGGGTACAATGAGCAGTTCTTC.

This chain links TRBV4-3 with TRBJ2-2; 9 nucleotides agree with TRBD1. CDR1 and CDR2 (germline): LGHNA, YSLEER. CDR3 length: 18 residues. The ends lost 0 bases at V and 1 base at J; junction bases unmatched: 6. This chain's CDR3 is CASSQDWGTGLNTGELFF. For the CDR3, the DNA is TGCGCCAGCAGCCAAGATTGGGGGACAGGGTTGAACACCGGGGAGCTGTTTTTT.

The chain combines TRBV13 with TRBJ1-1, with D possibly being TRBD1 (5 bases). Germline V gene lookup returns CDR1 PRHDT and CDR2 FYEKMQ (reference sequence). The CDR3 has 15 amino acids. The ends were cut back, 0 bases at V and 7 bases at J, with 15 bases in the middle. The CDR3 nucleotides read TGTGCCAGCAGCTTAGGCCTCGGGGGGAAGGATGAAGCTTTCTTT. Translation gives CASSLGLGGKDEAFF.

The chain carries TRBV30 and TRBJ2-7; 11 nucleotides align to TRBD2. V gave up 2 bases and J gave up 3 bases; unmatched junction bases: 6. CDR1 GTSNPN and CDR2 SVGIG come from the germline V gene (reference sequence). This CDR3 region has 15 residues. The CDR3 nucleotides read TGTGCCTGGAGTCCCCCGGGACTAGCGGTCTACGAGCAGTACTTC. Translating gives CAWSPPGLAVYEQYF.

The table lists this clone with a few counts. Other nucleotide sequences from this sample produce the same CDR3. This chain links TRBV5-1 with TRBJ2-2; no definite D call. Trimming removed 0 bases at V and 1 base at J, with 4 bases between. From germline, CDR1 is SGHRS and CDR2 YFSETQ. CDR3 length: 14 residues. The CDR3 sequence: CASSLDRNTGELFF. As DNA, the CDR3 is TGCGCCAGCAGCTTGGACAGGAACACCGGGGAGCTGTTTTTT.

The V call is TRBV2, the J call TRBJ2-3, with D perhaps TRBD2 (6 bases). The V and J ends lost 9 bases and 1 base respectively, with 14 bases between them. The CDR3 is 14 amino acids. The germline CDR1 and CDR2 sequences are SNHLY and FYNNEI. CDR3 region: CASPPSGGTDTQYF. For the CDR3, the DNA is TGTGCCAGTCCACCATCGGGGGGCACAGATACGCAGTATTTT.

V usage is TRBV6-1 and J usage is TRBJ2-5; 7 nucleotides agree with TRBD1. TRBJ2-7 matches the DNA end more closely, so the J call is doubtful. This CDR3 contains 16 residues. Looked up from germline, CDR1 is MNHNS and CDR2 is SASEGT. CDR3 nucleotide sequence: TGTGCCAGCAGTGAAGCCTGGACAGGTCACTCCTACGAGCAGTACTTC. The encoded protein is CASSEAWTGHSYEQYF.

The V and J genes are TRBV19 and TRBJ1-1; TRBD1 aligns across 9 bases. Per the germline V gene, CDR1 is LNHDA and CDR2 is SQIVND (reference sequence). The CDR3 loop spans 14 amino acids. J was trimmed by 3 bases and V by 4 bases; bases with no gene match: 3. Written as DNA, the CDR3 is TGTGCCAGTAGTAAACAGGGGGCTGACACTGAAGCTTTCTTT. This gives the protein CASSKQGADTEAFF.

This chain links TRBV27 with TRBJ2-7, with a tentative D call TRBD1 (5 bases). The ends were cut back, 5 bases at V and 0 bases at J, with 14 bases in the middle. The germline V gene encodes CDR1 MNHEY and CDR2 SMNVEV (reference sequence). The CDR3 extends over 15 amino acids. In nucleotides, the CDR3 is TGTGCCAGCAGTATAGGACACGTCCCCTCCTACGAGCAGTACTTC. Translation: CASSIGHVPSYEQYF.